This TCR beta chain was identified during a study of blood T cell repertoires in COVID-19. Study-wide background: Donors in the United States, Italy and Spain gave samples during acute or convalescent COVID-19. Sample material is recorded as cDNA or gDNA derived from T cells, B-cell-depleted T cells, or PBMCs.

The V gene's germline CDR1 is MNHEY and CDR2 SVGAGI. This CDR3 spans 14 amino acids. Trimming removed 6 bases from V and 8 bases from J, with 19 bases in between. Per the study methods: The assay estimated nucleated cells by amplifying reference gene primers. TCRdb keeps only in-frame clones here, not all; method: immunoSEQ multiplex PCR. The DNA gave D and trimming, while V, J and clone size come from that table. The sample shows 40,000 or so clones, about nine tenths of them seen only once. This clonotype originated in a human donor in a cohort sampled during active COVID-19. The specimen sequenced was peripheral blood. The rearrangement links TRBV6-5 to TRBJ1-2; tentatively, D is TRBD1 (6 bases). CDR3 coding DNA: TGTGCCAGCAGGACGCAGGGGACGGGTTCAGGCTACACCTTC. Translation: CASRTQGTGSGYTF.